Following are 11 T cell receptor beta chains from one sample sequenced in a study of OX40 agonist ivuxolimab in advanced cancers. Produced via immunoSEQ multiplex PCR; TCRdb's table is partial and in-frame only. Of fewer than 90,000 clones listed, about 93% were seen once; the top ten hold 5.5% to 7%. Here the sequenced sample was CD4+ or CD8+ T cells sorted from blood, taken in a trial of the OX40 agonist ivuxolimab. Receptors were obtained from an adult with an advanced solid tumor such as melanoma, head and neck, liver or kidney cancer.

The V call is TRBV11-2, the J call TRBJ2-5; D is perhaps TRBD1 or TRBD2 (5 bases each). This CDR3 region has 17 residues. Per the germline V gene, CDR1 is SGHAT and CDR2 is FQNNGV. Deletions cut 0 bases from V and 3 bases from J, with 17 bases between. In DNA form, the CDR3 reads TGTGCCAGCAGCTTAGATGGATACCGGGACCCGAAAGAGACCCAGTACTTC. Protein sequence: CASSLDGYRDPKETQYF.

This sequence joins TRBV4-1 and TRBJ2-1; D possibly corresponds to TRBD1 (6 bases). CDR3 length equals 13 residues. V lost 6 bases, J lost 6 bases, and 12 bases lay in between. In germline, CDR1 is MGHRA, CDR2 YSYEKL. The CDR3 nucleotides are TGCGCCAGCAGAAAAACAGGGTGCAATGAGCAGTTCTTC. It specifies CASRKTGCNEQFF.

This sequence joins TRBV27 and TRBJ1-1, with 10 bases lining up with TRBD1. The CDR3 contains 15 residues. In germline, CDR1 is MNHEY, CDR2 SMNVEV (reference sequence). The ends lost 2 bases at V and 4 bases at J; junction bases unmatched: 4. The CDR3 DNA reads TGTGCCAGCAGTTTAGGTGGGACAGGGGCCACTGAAGCTTTCTTT. Translation gives CASSLGGTGATEAFF.

This chain joins TRBV4-2 and TRBJ2-5; 10 bases are shared with TRBD2. With V trimmed by 1 base and J by 4 bases, 0 bases remained unmatched. The CDR3 has 14 amino acids. The germline CDR1 and CDR2 sequences are LGHNA and YNFKEQ. The CDR3 sequence is CASSQGLAGETQYF. DNA of the CDR3: TGTGCCAGCAGCCAAGGACTAGCGGGAGAGACCCAGTACTTC.

The J gene is TRBJ2-7, the V gene TRBV15, with a weak D call TRBD1 (5 bases). CDR3 length equals 16 residues. Germline V gives CDR1 LNHNV, CDR2 YYDKDF (reference sequence). Between the trimmed V and J ends, which lost 2 bases and 3 bases, there was a span of 17 bases. The CDR3 DNA follows: TGTGCCACCAGCAGACCTCCAAGGTCAGGGCTCTACGAGCAGTACTTC. Translated, it gives CATSRPPRSGLYEQYF.

This rearrangement joins TRBV18 to TRBJ2-4, with no clear D. CDR3 size: 13 residues. Looked up from germline, CDR1 is KGHSH and CDR2 is LQKENI. Between the trimmed V and J ends, which lost 7 bases and 0 bases, there was a span of 7 bases. CDR3 amino acids: CASCTLAKNIQYF. For the CDR3, the DNA is TGTGCCAGCTGTACCCTAGCCAAAAACATTCAGTACTTC.

V and J are TRBV7-9 and TRBJ2-7; D uncertain. V was pared by 1 base and J by 9 bases, with 31 bases between. The CDR3 has 19 amino acids. Germline CDR1 SEHNR, CDR2 FQNEAQ (reference sequence). The CDR3 loop reads CASSLEGGYGTLKTGGQYF. The CDR3 nucleotides are TGTGCCAGCAGCTTAGAAGGCGGCTATGGTACTCTAAAAACGGGCGGGCAGTACTTC.

This rearrangement joins TRBV28 to TRBJ1-6, with D tentatively TRBD1 (6 bases). The CDR3 extends over 14 amino acids. Germline lookup yields CDR1 MDHEN and CDR2 SYDVKM. Deletions cut 9 bases from V and 8 bases from J, with 17 bases between. The CDR3 DNA reads TGTGCCAGTAGAGGACAGAGGGTGGATTCACCCCTCCACTTT. This sequence encodes CASRGQRVDSPLHF.

This sequence joins TRBV29-1 and TRBJ2-2; D call uncertain. Germline V gives CDR1 SQVTM, CDR2 ANQGSEA. This CDR3 has 12 amino acids. V lost 4 bases, J lost 4 bases, and 7 bases lay in between. For the CDR3, the DNA is TGCAGCGTTGTAATCGGCACCGGGGAGCTGTTTTTT. Its translation: CSVVIGTGELFF.

The chain is built from TRBV5-4 and TRBJ2-1, with D possibly TRBD2 on 6 matching bases. Germline V lookup: CDR1 SGHNT, CDR2 YYREEE (reference sequence). The CDR3 loop spans 15 amino acids. Trimming took off 3 bases at V and 8 bases at J, with 18 bases between the two ends. The CDR3 nucleotides are TGTGCCAGCAGCTCCCCAGAGGCTAGCGCCCATGAGCAGTTCTTC. Its translation: CASSSPEASAHEQFF.

The chain links TRBV18 to TRBJ2-2, with 10 bases identical to TRBD1. From germline, CDR1 is KGHSH and CDR2 LQKENI. Trimming at V came to 5 bases and at J to 3 bases, leaving 3 bases not matched to a gene. This CDR3 is 15 amino acids long. CDR3 residues: CASSDRGPDTGELFF. CDR3 DNA sequence: TGTGCCAGCTCAGACAGGGGGCCAGACACCGGGGAGCTGTTTTTT.